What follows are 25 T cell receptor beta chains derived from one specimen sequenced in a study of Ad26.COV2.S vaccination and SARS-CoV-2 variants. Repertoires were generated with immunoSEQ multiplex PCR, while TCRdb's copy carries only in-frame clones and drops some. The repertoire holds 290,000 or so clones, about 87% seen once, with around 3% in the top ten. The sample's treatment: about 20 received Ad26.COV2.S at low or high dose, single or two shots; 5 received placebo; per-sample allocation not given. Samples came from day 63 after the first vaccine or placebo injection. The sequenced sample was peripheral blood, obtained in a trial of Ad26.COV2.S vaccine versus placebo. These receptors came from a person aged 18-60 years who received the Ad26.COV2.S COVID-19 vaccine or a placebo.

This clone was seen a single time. The CDR3 spells CASSVGWEGNQPQHF. CDR3 bases: TGTGCCAGCAGCGTCGGATGGGAGGGGAATCAGCCCCAGCATTTT. The chain couples TRBV9 to TRBJ1-5, with TRBD1 as a possible D gene (5 bases). Trimming removed 2 bases at V and 4 bases at J, with 13 bases between. CDR3 length equals 15 residues. The germline gives CDR1 SGDLS, CDR2 YYNGEE. The full variable domain, its missing parts supplied by reference TRBV9 and TRBJ1-5, is DSGVTQTPKHLITATGQRVTLRCSPRSGDLSVYWYQQSLDQGLQFLIQYYNGEERAKGNILERFSAQQFPDLHSELNLSSLELGDSALYFCASSVGWEGNQPQHFGDGTRLSIL.

The CDR3: CAWMSRGLGETQYF. The CDR3 DNA is TGTGCCTGGATGAGCAGGGGCCTTGGTGAGACCCAGTACTTC. The chain combines TRBV30 with TRBJ2-5, with D perhaps matching TRBD1 (6 bases). The CDR3 consists of 14 residues. With 4 bases removed from V and 5 bases from J, the gap between germline ends came to 17 bases. The germline V gene has CDR1 GTSNPN and CDR2 SVGIG (reference sequence). The complete variable domain, with remaining parts taken from reference TRBV30 and TRBJ2-5, reads SQTIHQWPATLVQPVGSPLSLECTVEGTSNPNLYWYRQAAGRGLQLLFYSVGIGQISSEVPQNLSASRPQDRQFILSSKKLLLSDSGFYLCAWMSRGLGETQYFGPGTRLLVL.

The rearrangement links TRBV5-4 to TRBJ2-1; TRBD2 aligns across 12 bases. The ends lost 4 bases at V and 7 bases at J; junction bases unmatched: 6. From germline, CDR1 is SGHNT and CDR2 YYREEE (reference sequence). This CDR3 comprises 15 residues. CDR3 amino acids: CASSPLAGGLNEQFF. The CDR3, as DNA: TGTGCCAGCAGCCCTCTAGCGGGAGGGTTGAATGAGCAGTTCTTC.

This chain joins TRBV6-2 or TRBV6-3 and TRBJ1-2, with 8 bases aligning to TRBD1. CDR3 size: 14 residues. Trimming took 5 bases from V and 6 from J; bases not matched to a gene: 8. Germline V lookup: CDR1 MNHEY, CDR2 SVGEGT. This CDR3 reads CASSPGQGNDGYTF. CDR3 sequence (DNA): TGTGCCAGCAGTCCAGGACAGGGCAACGATGGCTACACCTTC.

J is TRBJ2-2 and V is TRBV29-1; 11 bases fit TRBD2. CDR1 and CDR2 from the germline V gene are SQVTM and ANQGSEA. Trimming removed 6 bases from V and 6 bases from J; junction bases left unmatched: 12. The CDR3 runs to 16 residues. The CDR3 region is CSVHKGSGRVSGELFF. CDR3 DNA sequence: TGCAGCGTCCATAAGGGTAGCGGGAGGGTCTCCGGGGAGCTGTTTTTT.

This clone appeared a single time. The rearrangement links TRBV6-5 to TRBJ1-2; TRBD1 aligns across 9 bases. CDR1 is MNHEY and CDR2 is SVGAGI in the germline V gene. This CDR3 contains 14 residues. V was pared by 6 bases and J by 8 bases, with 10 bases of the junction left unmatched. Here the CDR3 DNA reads TGTGCCAGCAGCTACACCGGACAGGGGTACGGCTACACCTTC. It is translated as CASSYTGQGYGYTF.

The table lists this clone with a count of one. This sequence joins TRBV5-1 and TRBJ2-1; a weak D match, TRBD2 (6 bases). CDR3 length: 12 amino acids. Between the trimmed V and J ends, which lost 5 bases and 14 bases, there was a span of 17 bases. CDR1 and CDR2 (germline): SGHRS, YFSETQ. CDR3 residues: CASRRDSEGEFF. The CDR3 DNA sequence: TGCGCCAGCAGGCGGGACTCCGAAGGGGAGTTCTTC.

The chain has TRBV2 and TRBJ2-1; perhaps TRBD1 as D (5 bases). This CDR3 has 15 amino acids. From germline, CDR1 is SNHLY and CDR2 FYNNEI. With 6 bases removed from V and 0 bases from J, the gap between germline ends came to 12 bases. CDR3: CASRADSFSYNEQFF. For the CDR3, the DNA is TGTGCCAGCAGGGCCGACAGTTTCTCCTACAATGAGCAGTTCTTC.

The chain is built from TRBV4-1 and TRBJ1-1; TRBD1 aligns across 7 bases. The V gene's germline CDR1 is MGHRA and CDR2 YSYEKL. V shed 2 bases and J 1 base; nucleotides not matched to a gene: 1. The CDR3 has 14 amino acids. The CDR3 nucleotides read TGCGCCAGCAGCCAAAAGGGGGCGAACACTGAAGCTTTCTTT. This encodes CASSQKGANTEAFF.

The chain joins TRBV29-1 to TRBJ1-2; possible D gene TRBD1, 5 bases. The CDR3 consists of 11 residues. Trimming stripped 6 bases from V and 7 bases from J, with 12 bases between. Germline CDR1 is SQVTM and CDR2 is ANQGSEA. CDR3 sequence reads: CSVGVPFGYTF. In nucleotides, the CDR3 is TGCAGCGTAGGGGTCCCTTTTGGCTACACCTTC.

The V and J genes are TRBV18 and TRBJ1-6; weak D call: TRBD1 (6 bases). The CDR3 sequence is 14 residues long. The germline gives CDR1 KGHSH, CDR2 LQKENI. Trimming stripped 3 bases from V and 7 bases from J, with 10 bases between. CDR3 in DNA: TGTGCCAGCTCACCGAGGAGGGGGAATTCACCCCTCCACTTT. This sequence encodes CASSPRRGNSPLHF.

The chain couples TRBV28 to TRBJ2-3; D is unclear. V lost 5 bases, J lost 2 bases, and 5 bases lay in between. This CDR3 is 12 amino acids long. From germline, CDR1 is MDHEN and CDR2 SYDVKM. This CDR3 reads CASSQPTDTQYF. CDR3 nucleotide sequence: TGTGCCAGCAGTCAGCCCACAGATACGCAGTATTTT.

The CDR3 sequence is CSVGGGQTYGYTF. In DNA, the CDR3 is TGCAGCGTCGGAGGGGGCCAGACCTATGGCTACACCTTC. The rearrangement links TRBV29-1 to TRBJ1-2; TRBD1 aligns across 7 bases. The ends lost 6 bases at V and 4 bases at J; junction bases unmatched: 8. Germline assignment: CDR1 SQVTM and CDR2 ANQGSEA. The CDR3 sequence is 13 residues long.

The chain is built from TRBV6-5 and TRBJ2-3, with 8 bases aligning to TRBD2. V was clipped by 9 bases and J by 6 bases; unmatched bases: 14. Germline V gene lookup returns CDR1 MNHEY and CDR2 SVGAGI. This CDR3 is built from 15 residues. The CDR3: CASKGAGGMVDTQYF. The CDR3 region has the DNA TGTGCCAGTAAAGGGGCGGGGGGAATGGTCGATACGCAGTATTTT.

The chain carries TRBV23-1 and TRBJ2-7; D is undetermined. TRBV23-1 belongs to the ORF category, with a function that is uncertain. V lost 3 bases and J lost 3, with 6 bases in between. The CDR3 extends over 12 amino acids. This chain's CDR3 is CASSQGCYEQYF. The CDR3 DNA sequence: TGCGCCAGCAGTCAGGGTTGCTACGAGCAGTACTTC.

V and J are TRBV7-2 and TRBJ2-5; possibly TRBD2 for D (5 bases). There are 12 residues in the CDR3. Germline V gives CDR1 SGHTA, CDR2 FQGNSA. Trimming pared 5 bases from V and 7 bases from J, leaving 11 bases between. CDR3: CASSRDAGTQYF. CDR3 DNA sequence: TGTGCCAGCAGCCGAGACGCGGGGACCCAGTACTTC.

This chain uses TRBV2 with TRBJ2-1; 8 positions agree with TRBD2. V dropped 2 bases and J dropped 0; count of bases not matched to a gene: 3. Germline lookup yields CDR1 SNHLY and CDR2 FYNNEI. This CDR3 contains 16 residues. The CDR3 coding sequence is TGTGCCAGCAGTGAAAAAAGCGGGAGCTCCTACAATGAGCAGTTCTTC. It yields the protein CASSEKSGSSYNEQFF.

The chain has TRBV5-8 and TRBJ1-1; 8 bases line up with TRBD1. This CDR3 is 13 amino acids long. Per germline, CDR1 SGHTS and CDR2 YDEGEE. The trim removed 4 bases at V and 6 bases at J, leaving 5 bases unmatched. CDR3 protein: CASSPDRGAEAFF. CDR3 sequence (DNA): TGTGCCAGCAGCCCCGACAGGGGAGCTGAAGCTTTCTTT.

The CDR3 nucleotides read TGTGCCAGCAGTTTACATCAGGGGGCGCCCATATATTTT. Its protein is CASSLHQGAPIYF. This chain connects TRBV6-5 to TRBJ1-3, with 8 positions matching TRBD1. V was pared by 4 bases and J by 11 bases, with 7 bases of the junction left unmatched. Germline V gives CDR1 MNHEY, CDR2 SVGAGI. The CDR3 is made up of 13 amino acids.

CDR3 sequence: CASSLRDSPYNEQFF. CDR3 sequence (DNA): TGTGCCAGCAGCTTGAGGGACAGCCCCTACAATGAGCAGTTCTTC. V usage is TRBV5-5 and J usage is TRBJ2-1; TRBD1 agrees at 7 bases. Germline lookup yields CDR1 SGHKS and CDR2 YYEKEE (reference sequence). The CDR3 totals 15 residues. Germline trimming cut 1 base from V and 2 bases from J; bases unmatched to any gene: 3.

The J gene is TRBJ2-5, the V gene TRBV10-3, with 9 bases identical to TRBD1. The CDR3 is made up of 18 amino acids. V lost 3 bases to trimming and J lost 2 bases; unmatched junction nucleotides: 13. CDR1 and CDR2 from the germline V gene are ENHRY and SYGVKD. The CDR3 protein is CAISDPQAGTGTQETQYF. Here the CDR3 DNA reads TGTGCCATCAGTGACCCCCAGGCCGGGACAGGGACGCAAGAGACCCAGTACTTC.

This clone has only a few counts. The CDR3 coding sequence is TGTGCCAGCAGCTTAGGGATGGAGACCCAGTACTTC. Amino acids: CASSLGMETQYF. The chain joins TRBV7-9 to TRBJ2-5; D uncertain. Germline V gene lookup returns CDR1 SEHNR and CDR2 FQNEAQ (reference sequence). The ends were cut back, 1 base at V and 5 bases at J, with 5 bases in the middle. CDR3 size: 12 residues.

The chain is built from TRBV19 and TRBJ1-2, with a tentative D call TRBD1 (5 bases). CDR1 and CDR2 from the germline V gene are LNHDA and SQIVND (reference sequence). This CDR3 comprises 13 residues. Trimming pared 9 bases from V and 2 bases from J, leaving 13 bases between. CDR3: CARGGRLNYGYTF. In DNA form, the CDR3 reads TGTGCCAGGGGGGGAAGGTTGAACTATGGCTACACCTTC.

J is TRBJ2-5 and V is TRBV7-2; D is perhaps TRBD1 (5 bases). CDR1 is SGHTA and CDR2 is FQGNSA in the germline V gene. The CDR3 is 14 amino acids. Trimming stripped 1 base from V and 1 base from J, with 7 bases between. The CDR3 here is CASSLGRAQETQYF. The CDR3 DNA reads TGTGCCAGCAGCTTAGGCAGGGCCCAAGAGACCCAGTACTTC. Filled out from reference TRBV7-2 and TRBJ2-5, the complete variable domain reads GAGVSQSPSNKVTEKGKDVELRCDPISGHTALYWYRQSLGQGLEFLIYFQGNSAPDKSGLPSDRFSAERTGGSVSTLTIQRTQQEDSAVYLCASSLGRAQETQYFGPGTRLLVL.

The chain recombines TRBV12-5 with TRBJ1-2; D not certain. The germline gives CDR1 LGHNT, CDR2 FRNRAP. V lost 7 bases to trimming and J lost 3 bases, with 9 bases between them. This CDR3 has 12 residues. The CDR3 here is CASALTYYGYTF. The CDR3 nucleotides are TGTGCTAGTGCCCTGACATACTATGGCTACACCTTC. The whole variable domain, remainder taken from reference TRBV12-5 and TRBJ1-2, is DARVTQTPRHKVTEMGQEVTMRCQPILGHNTVFWYRQTMMQGLELLAYFRNRAPLDDSGMPKDRFSAEMPDATLATLKIQPSEPRDSAVYFCASALTYYGYTFGSGTRLTVV.